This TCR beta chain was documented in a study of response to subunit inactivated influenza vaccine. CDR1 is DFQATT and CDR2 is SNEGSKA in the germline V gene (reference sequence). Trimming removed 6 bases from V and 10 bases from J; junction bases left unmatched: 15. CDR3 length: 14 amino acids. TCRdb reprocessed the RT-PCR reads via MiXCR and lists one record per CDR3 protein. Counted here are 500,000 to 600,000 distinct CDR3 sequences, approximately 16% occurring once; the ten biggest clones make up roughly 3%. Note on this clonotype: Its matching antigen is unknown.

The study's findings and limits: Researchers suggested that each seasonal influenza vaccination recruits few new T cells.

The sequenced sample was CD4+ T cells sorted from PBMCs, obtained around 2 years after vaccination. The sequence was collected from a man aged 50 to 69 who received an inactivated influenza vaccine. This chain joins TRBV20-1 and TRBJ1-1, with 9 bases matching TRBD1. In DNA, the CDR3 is TGCAGTGCAAAGATACCGGGACAGGGAATGTCAGCTTTCTTT. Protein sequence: CSAKIPGQGMSAFF.